The 10 T cell receptor beta chains below were found in one sample sequenced in a study of CD8 T cells in ankylosing spondylitis. MiXCR, applied by TCRdb to the 5' RACE reads, yields one record per CDR3 protein. The data hold approximately 100,000 distinct CDR3 sequences, with roughly 8.3% observed a single time. Sequenced sample: blood, either unsorted or a sorted T cell fraction (not recorded which). These receptors originate from a male donor with ankylosing spondylitis or in good health (not recorded which).

This clonotype was detected ten times or more. The CDR3 nucleotides read TGTGCCAGCAGCTCTCCGACTAGCGGGAGAATCTATGAGCAGTTCTTC. Its translation: CASSSPTSGRIYEQFF. V gene TRBV7-9 combines with J gene TRBJ2-1, with TRBD2 matching 12 bases. From germline, CDR1 is SEHNR and CDR2 FQNEAQ (reference sequence). With 4 bases clipped from V and 8 bases from J, the junction kept 9 bases outside the gene matches. This CDR3 contains 16 residues.

Ten or more counts support this clonotype. The V and J genes are TRBV27 and TRBJ2-4; unclear D gene. V lost 4 bases, J lost 0 bases, and 10 bases lay in between. The CDR3 loop spans 15 amino acids. Germline V lookup: CDR1 MNHEY, CDR2 SMNVEV (reference sequence). Here the CDR3 DNA reads TGTGCCAGCAGTTCCCCTCCCATAGCCAAAAACATTCAGTACTTC. Translating gives CASSSPPIAKNIQYF.

This clonotype was observed at least ten times. This sequence joins TRBV29-1 and TRBJ1-1; no definite D call. The CDR3 loop spans 12 amino acids. Germline CDR1 and CDR2: SQVTM and ANQGSEA. V was shortened by 4 bases and J by 3 bases, with 9 bases between the two germline ends. The CDR3 nucleotides are TGCAGCGTTGGGTTTGGGGACACTGAAGCTTTCTTT. Translation gives CSVGFGDTEAFF. Drawing the rest from reference TRBV29-1 and TRBJ1-1, the complete variable domain is SAVISQKPSRDICQRGTSLTIQCQVDSQVTMMFWYRQQPGQSLTLIATANQGSEATYESGFVIDKFPISRPNLTFSTLTVSNMSPEDSSIYLCSVGFGDTEAFFGQGTRLTVV.

In this sample, this clonotype turned up many times. This chain connects TRBV5-5 to TRBJ2-4; either TRBD1 or TRBD2 may supply D (5 bases each). CDR1 is SGHKS, CDR2 YYEKEE, per germline (reference sequence). The CDR3 consists of 17 residues. Trimming took 5 bases from V and 1 from J, leaving 19 bases between them. CDR3 nucleotides: TGTGCCAGCAGGCCGTCCGGGACGAGATTGGCCAAAAACATTCAGTACTTC. It codes for CASRPSGTRLAKNIQYF.

In its sample, this clonotype was seen many times. The genes are TRBV14 and TRBJ2-1, with 8 bases matching TRBD2. J gave up 0 bases and V 5 bases, and 6 bases lay outside the gene matches. Germline lookup yields CDR1 SGHDN and CDR2 FVKESK. This CDR3 comprises 16 residues. CDR3 sequence: CASSARLASSYNEQFF. In DNA, the CDR3 is TGTGCCAGCAGCGCCCGACTAGCGAGCTCCTACAATGAGCAGTTCTTC. The complete variable domain, with remaining parts taken from reference TRBV14 and TRBJ2-1, reads EAGVTQFPSHSVIEKGQTVTLRCDPISGHDNLYWYRRVMGKEIKFLLHFVKESKQDESGMPNNRFLAERTGGTYSTLKVQPAELEDSGVYFCASSARLASSYNEQFFGPGTRLTVL.

This clonotype was detected many times. The chain links TRBV7-2 to TRBJ2-2, with 15 bases fitting TRBD2. Germline assignment: CDR1 SGHTA and CDR2 FQGNSA. Trimming at V came to 4 bases and at J to 5 bases, leaving 2 bases not matched to a gene. The CDR3 has 16 amino acids. The CDR3 here is CASSSGLAGGTGELFF. The CDR3 region has the DNA TGTGCCAGCAGCTCAGGACTAGCGGGGGGGACCGGGGAGCTGTTTTTT.

This clonotype appeared many times. V is TRBV20-1 and J is TRBJ2-7; 11 nucleotides align to TRBD1. Germline CDR1 DFQATT, CDR2 SNEGSKA (reference sequence). Germline trimming cut 2 bases from V and 4 bases from J; bases unmatched to any gene: 7. The CDR3 has 15 residues. CDR3: CSARPPGTGGYEQYF. In DNA, the CDR3 is TGCAGTGCTAGACCTCCGGGGACAGGGGGGTACGAGCAGTACTTC.

This clonotype was seen more than once but under ten times. This chain uses TRBV18 with TRBJ1-5, with 11 positions matching TRBD1. CDR3 length: 17 amino acids. V lost 3 bases, J lost 11 bases, and 15 bases stayed unmatched. Germline V gene lookup returns CDR1 KGHSH and CDR2 LQKENI. The CDR3 protein is CASSPGTGGRGNGAQHF. CDR3 DNA: TGTGCCAGCTCACCCGGGACAGGGGGTCGTGGTAATGGAGCCCAGCATTTT.

In its sample, this clonotype was seen many times. V is TRBV12-3 or TRBV12-4 and J is TRBJ2-7, with D uncertain. V was clipped by 7 bases and J by 9 bases, with 19 bases between them. There are 13 residues in the CDR3. The CDR3, as DNA: TGTGCCAGCATCCCCACCGGCGGTTTGGTGCAGTACTTC. Amino acids: CASIPTGGLVQYF.

This clonotype was found many times. The CDR3 DNA reads as TGCAGTGCTAGAGATAGAGGCGGGGGGCGAGAAGCTTTCTTT. This translates into CSARDRGGGREAFF. The chain employs TRBV20-1 and TRBJ1-1; D is perhaps TRBD1 (6 bases). In germline, CDR1 is DFQATT, CDR2 SNEGSKA (reference sequence). V lost 0 bases, J lost 8 bases, and 16 bases lay in between. CDR3 length: 14 residues.